This TCR beta chain derives from a study of cytomegalovirus exposure and HLA in healthy donors. Concerning this clone itself: Its antigen is not identified.

Study results and limitations: Researchers reported that a few CMV-associated chains were confirmed in vitro as CMV antigen-specific. Prior analysis indicated that the majority of TCR beta V segments exhibited productivity approximately 90% or approximately 30% of the time.

Primers: 60 Vbeta forward and 13 Jbeta reverse. The data were produced by immunoSEQ multiplex PCR, yet TCRdb's version contains in-frame clones alone and is incomplete. The sample includes approximately 74,000 clones, roughly 80% of them seen just once. V was pared by 1 base and J by 4 bases, with 9 bases of the junction left unmatched. CDR1 and CDR2 from the germline V gene are SGDLS and YYNGEE. The CDR3 contains 16 residues. The chain recombines TRBV9 with TRBJ2-5; 8 positions agree with TRBD2. The receptor's source is a woman in her thirties in good health and CMV-seronegative. The specimen sequenced was PBMCs. The CDR3 DNA is TGTGCCAGCAGCGTAATGGCGGCGGGGGGTAGAGAGACCCAGTACTTC. Amino acids: CASSVMAAGGRETQYF.